The 14 T cell receptor beta chains below were found in one sample sequenced in a study of blood T cell repertoires in COVID-19 (dated by TCRdb to the early 2020s). Library construction relied on the immunoSEQ multiplex PCR assay. TCRdb took over this immuneACCESS table, retaining in-frame rearrangements with V and J assigned. Such tables are incomplete; in checked studies, under half of the missing clones stem from an unresolved V gene, and the remainder is unexplained. Across this sample there are 200,000 to 250,000 clones, with approximately 86% seen only once. Of the sample, around 2.8% is held by the ten largest clones. The sample taken for sequencing was peripheral blood. These receptors came from a woman aged 25 to 39 who had recovered from COVID-19.

This clone was seen just once. The chain couples TRBV27 to TRBJ2-7; 9 bases match TRBD1. Germline values: CDR1 MNHEY, CDR2 SMNVEV (reference sequence). The V and J ends lost 7 bases and 0 bases, in that order; junction bases with no gene match: 7. This CDR3 region has 15 residues. CDR3 nucleotides: TGTGCCAGCACCCTTGGACAGGGGAGCTCCTACGAGCAGTACTTC. Its translation: CASTLGQGSSYEQYF.

The chain joins TRBV5-4 to TRBJ2-7; perhaps TRBD1 as D (6 bases). From germline, CDR1 is SGHNT and CDR2 YYREEE (reference sequence). V was shortened by 1 base and J by 0 bases, with 11 bases between the two germline ends. The CDR3 spans 15 residues. CDR3 in DNA: TGTGCCAGCAGCTTGACAGGGATTAGCTCCTACGAGCAGTACTTC. This codes for CASSLTGISSYEQYF. Variable domain in full (rest from reference TRBV5-4 and TRBJ2-7): ETGVTQSPTHLIKTRGQQVTLRCSSQSGHNTVSWYQQALGQGPQFIFQYYREEENGRGNFPPRFSGLQFPNYSSELNVNALELDDSALYLCASSLTGISSYEQYFGPGTRLTVT.

This chain links TRBV13 with TRBJ1-1, with 8 bases that match TRBD1. Germline-derived CDR1 and CDR2 are PRHDT and FYEKMQ (reference sequence). V shed 5 bases, J shed 2 bases, and the junction held 7 bases outside the gene matches. The CDR3 totals 15 residues. CDR3: CASSAGTGLNTEAFF. The CDR3 coding sequence is TGTGCCAGCAGCGCCGGGACAGGCCTAAACACTGAAGCTTTCTTT.

The chain carries TRBV6-5 and TRBJ2-7; D perhaps matches TRBD2 (5 bases). The CDR3 totals 14 residues. The ends were cut back, 6 bases at V and 2 bases at J, with 14 bases in the middle. Germline V gene data show CDR1 as MNHEY and CDR2 as SVGAGI. The CDR3 here is CASSRREGTYEQYF. The CDR3 DNA reads TGTGCCAGCAGCCGACGGGAAGGAACCTACGAGCAGTACTTC.

The chain joins TRBV12-5 to TRBJ2-1, with D tentatively TRBD1 (5 bases). Germline loops: CDR1 LGHNT, CDR2 FRNRAP. CDR3 size: 16 residues. Trimming left V 1 base short and J 5 bases short, with 15 bases between. CDR3: CASGLAAGILNNEQFF. The CDR3 DNA sequence: TGTGCTAGTGGTTTGGCTGCAGGGATCCTGAACAATGAGCAGTTCTTC.

Here the CDR3 DNA reads TGCGCCAGCAGCTTAGATTTTCGGGACAGGGGGAACGAGCAGTACTTC. This sequence encodes CASSLDFRDRGNEQYF. The chain has TRBV5-1 and TRBJ2-7, with TRBD1 matching 11 bases. Germline V lookup: CDR1 SGHRS, CDR2 YFSETQ. The CDR3 consists of 16 residues. V dropped 2 bases and J dropped 5; count of bases not matched to a gene: 9.

The chain employs TRBV9 and TRBJ2-2, with D tentatively TRBD2 (5 bases). V was shortened by 3 bases and J by 3 bases, with 15 bases between the two germline ends. This CDR3 is built from 16 residues. Germline loops: CDR1 SGDLS, CDR2 YYNGEE. The CDR3, as DNA: TGTGCCAGCAGCGGTAGCGTACTCTTATACACCGGGGAGCTGTTTTTT. Residues: CASSGSVLLYTGELFF. Looking up the rest from reference TRBV9 and TRBJ2-2 gives the full variable domain: DSGVTQTPKHLITATGQRVTLRCSPRSGDLSVYWYQQSLDQGLQFLIQYYNGEERAKGNILERFSAQQFPDLHSELNLSSLELGDSALYFCASSGSVLLYTGELFFGEGSRLTVL.

The chain uses TRBV6-2 or TRBV6-3 and TRBJ2-7, with D tentatively TRBD2 (6 bases). Trimming removed 2 bases from V and 6 bases from J, with 11 bases in between. The CDR3 runs to 13 residues. Germline V CDR1 and CDR2: MNHEY, SVGEGT. In DNA form, the CDR3 reads TGTGCCAGCAGTTACAGCACTAGCTTCGAGCAGTACTTC. Translated: CASSYSTSFEQYF.

DNA for the CDR3: TGTGCCAGTAGTATAGCGGATGGCTACACCTTC. This sequence encodes CASSIADGYTF. The chain is built from TRBV19 and TRBJ1-2; D not certain. V lost 1 base to trimming and J lost 6 bases, with 3 bases between them. The CDR3 is 11 residues long. Germline V gene lookup returns CDR1 LNHDA and CDR2 SQIVND (reference sequence).

In its sample, this clone was seen once. The CDR3 protein is CASSLSAVAIQETQYF. CDR3 coding DNA: TGTGCCAGCTCACTCTCGGCGGTAGCAATCCAAGAGACCCAGTACTTC. The J gene is TRBJ2-5, the V gene TRBV18; D ambiguous. This CDR3 contains 16 residues. V was pared by 4 bases and J by 1 base, with 16 bases between. The V gene's germline CDR1 is KGHSH and CDR2 LQKENI. The variable domain in full, completed from reference TRBV18 and TRBJ2-5, reads NAGVMQNPRHLVRRRGQEARLRCSPMKGHSHVYWYRQLPEEGLKFMVYLQKENIIDESGMPKERFSAEFPKEGPSILRIQQVVRGDSAAYFCASSLSAVAIQETQYFGPGTRLLVL.

The chain has TRBV19 and TRBJ1-1, with D unresolved. CDR3 length equals 13 residues. Germline-derived CDR1 and CDR2 are LNHDA and SQIVND (reference sequence). The V end lost 6 bases, the J end lost 7 bases, and 15 bases lay between the germline ends. CDR3 sequence: CASSGTILGEAFF. In DNA form, the CDR3 reads TGTGCCAGTAGCGGTACTATTCTGGGTGAAGCTTTCTTT.

This clone was detected only once. The chain uses TRBV5-1 and TRBJ2-4; weak D call: TRBD1 (6 bases). Germline V gene lookup returns CDR1 SGHRS and CDR2 YFSETQ. The V end was cut by 2 bases, the J end by 0 bases, with 9 bases between. The CDR3 length is 15 residues. The CDR3 here is CASSFGQLAKNIQYF. For the CDR3, the DNA is TGCGCCAGCAGCTTCGGACAGCTAGCCAAAAACATTCAGTACTTC.

This chain uses TRBV7-9 with TRBJ1-1, with TRBD1 identical over 7 bases. The germline gives CDR1 SEHNR, CDR2 FQNEAQ (reference sequence). CDR3 length equals 16 residues. V shed 5 bases and J 2 bases; nucleotides not matched to a gene: 11. The chain's CDR3 is CASSPPGGVVNTEAFF. In nucleotides, the CDR3 is TGTGCCAGCAGCCCGCCAGGGGGTGTAGTAAACACTGAAGCTTTCTTT.

CDR3: CASSPGTGIYTEAFF. The DNA for the CDR3 is TGTGCCAGCAGTCCCGGGACAGGGATTTACACTGAAGCTTTCTTT. This rearrangement joins TRBV7-9 to TRBJ1-1; 9 bases agree with TRBD1. Germline assignment: CDR1 SEHNR and CDR2 FQNEAQ (reference sequence). The length of the CDR3 is 15 residues. The V and J ends lost 6 bases and 3 bases, in that order; junction bases with no gene match: 8.